The rows below give T cell receptor beta chains drawn from one sample of a study of blood T cell repertoires in COVID-19. Profiled with immunoSEQ multiplex PCR; TCRdb holds only in-frame clones, not every one. The sample holds 200,000 to 250,000 clones, 82% seen once. The sample comprised peripheral blood. These receptors originate from a woman aged 80 or over with COVID-19, enrolled during active disease. The CDR3 runs from the conserved cysteine through the conserved F or W. A D gene is named only where the DNA matches it firmly. A row's size may be missing; if present it is once, few, many or a size class.

-	TRBD1	TRBV7-9	TRBJ1-6	CASSWRDSNNSPLHF	TGTGCCAGCAGCTGGCGGGACAGCAATAATTCACCCCTCCACTTT
-	-	TRBV7-9	TRBJ2-5	CASSLLGAVETQYF	TGTGCCAGCAGCTTATTGGGAGCTGTAGAGACCCAGTACTTC
-	-	TRBV6-2/TRBV6-3	TRBJ2-1	CASSYTAGSYNEQFF	TGTGCCAGCAGTTACACGGCAGGCTCCTACAATGAGCAGTTCTTC
-	TRBD2	TRBV7-8	TRBJ2-5	CASSSLAPGGETQYF	TGTGCCAGCAGCTCTCTAGCCCCCGGGGGGGAGACCCAGTACTTC
-	TRBD2	TRBV4-1	TRBJ2-5	CASSLLGTSGSETQYF	TGCGCCAGCAGCCTCCTCGGGACTAGCGGGAGTGAGACCCAGTACTTC
-	-	TRBV11-3	TRBJ2-3	CASSPGGTLLGDTQYF	TGTGCCAGCAGCCCCGGAGGGACCCTCCTGGGGGATACGCAGTATTTT
-	TRBD2	TRBV7-9	TRBJ2-3	CASSLTLLTSGGKRTQYF	TGTGCCAGCAGCTTAACTCTCTTGACTAGCGGGGGGAAAAGGACGCAGTATTTT
many	-	TRBV7-2	TRBJ1-5	CASSLGPEYGNQPQHF	TGTGCCAGCAGTCTAGGCCCCGAGTACGGCAATCAGCCCCAGCATTTT
-	TRBD2	TRBV4-1	TRBJ2-3	CASSLGLAPGTDTQYF	TGCGCCAGCAGCCTGGGACTAGCCCCTGGCACAGATACGCAGTATTTT
-	TRBD1	TRBV4-1	TRBJ2-7	CASSQEVPGTVNSYEQYF	TGCGCCAGCAGCCAAGAAGTCCCCGGGACAGTTAACTCCTACGAGCAGTACTTC